This T cell receptor beta chain was identified in a study of OX40 agonist ivuxolimab in advanced cancers. Study-wide background: A male proportion of about 86% was recorded, with mean age about 60 years and range roughly 23 to 79.

To note about this clone: What it binds is unknown.

Profiling relied on immunoSEQ multiplex PCR, and the TCRdb table lists in-frame clones only, not all of them. The table lists approximately 35,000 clones, about nine tenths of them singletons, with 35% to 40% in the top ten. General study results and limits: Low normalized T-cell clonal expansion was additionally recorded for some nonresponders. Among the least clonally expanded were partial responders at 0.1-3.0 mg/kg.

Germline CDR1 and CDR2: SGHRS and YFSETQ. This CDR3 spans 13 amino acids. Trimming took off 0 bases at V and 1 base at J, with 4 bases between the two ends. The rearrangement joins TRBV5-1 to TRBJ1-1; D is ambiguous. This TCR derives from an adult with an advanced solid tumor such as melanoma, head and neck, liver or kidney cancer. The sequencing used CD4+ or CD8+ T cells sorted from blood, collected in a trial of the OX40 agonist ivuxolimab. CDR3 sequence (DNA): TGCGCCAGCAGCTTGGTTAGGAACACTGAAGCTTTCTTT. It codes for CASSLVRNTEAFF. Full variable domain (missing parts from reference TRBV5-1 and TRBJ1-1): KAGVTQTPRYLIKTRGQQVTLSCSPISGHRSVSWYQQTPGQGLQFLFEYFSETQRNKGNFPGRFSGRQFSNSRSEMNVSTLELGDSALYLCASSLVRNTEAFFGQGTRLTVV.